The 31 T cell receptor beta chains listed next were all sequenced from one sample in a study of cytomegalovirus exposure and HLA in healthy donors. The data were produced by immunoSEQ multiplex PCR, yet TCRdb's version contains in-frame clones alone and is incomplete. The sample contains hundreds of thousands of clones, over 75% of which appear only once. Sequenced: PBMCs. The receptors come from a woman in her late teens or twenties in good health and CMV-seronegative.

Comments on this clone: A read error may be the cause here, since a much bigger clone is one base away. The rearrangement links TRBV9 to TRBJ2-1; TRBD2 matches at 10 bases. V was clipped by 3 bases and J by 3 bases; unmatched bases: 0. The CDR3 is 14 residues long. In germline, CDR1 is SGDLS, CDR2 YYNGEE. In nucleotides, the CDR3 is TGTGCCAGCAGCGGGACTAGCGGCTACAATGAGCAGTTCTTC. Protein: CASSGTSGYNEQFF.

The CDR3: CASSLGPGNSPLHF. The CDR3 DNA is TGTGCCAGCAGCTTAGGTCCGGGGAATTCACCCCTCCACTTT. This chain uses TRBV7-8 with TRBJ1-6; D gene ambiguous. Germline CDR1 reads SGHVS; CDR2 reads FQNEAQ. V was shortened by 1 base and J by 7 bases, with 8 bases between the two germline ends. The CDR3 runs 14 residues.

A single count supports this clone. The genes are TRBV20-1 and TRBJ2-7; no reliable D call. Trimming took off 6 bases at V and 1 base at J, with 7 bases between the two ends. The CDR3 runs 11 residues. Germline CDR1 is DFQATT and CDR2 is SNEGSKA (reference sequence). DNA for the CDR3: TGCAGTGCCGGGTATTCCTACGAGCAGTACTTC. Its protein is CSAGYSYEQYF.

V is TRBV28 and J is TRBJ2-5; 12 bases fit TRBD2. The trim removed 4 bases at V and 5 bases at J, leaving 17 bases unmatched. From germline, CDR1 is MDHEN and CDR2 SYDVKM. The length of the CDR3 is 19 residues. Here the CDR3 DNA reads TGTGCCAGCAGTTCACCCCCCGGGACTAGCGGGTTGGTGATGGAGACCCAGTACTTC. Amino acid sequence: CASSSPPGTSGLVMETQYF. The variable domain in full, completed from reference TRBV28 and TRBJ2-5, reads DVKVTQSSRYLVKRTGEKVFLECVQDMDHENMFWYRQDPGLGLRLIYFSYDVKMKEKGDIPEGYSVSREKKERFSLILESASTNQTSMYLCASSSPPGTSGLVMETQYFGPGTRLLVL.

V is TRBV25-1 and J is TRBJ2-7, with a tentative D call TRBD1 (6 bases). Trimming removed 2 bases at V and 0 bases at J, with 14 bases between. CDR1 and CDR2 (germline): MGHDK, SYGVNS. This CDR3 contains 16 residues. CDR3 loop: CASSEAGTFISYEQYF. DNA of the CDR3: TGTGCCAGCAGTGAAGCAGGGACATTTATCTCCTACGAGCAGTACTTC.

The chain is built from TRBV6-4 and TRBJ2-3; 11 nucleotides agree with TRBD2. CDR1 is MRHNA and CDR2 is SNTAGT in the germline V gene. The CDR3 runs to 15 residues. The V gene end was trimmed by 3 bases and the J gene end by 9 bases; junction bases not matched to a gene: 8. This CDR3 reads CASSEVAGGPGTQYF. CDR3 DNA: TGTGCCAGCAGTGAGGTAGCGGGAGGGCCAGGGACGCAGTATTTT.

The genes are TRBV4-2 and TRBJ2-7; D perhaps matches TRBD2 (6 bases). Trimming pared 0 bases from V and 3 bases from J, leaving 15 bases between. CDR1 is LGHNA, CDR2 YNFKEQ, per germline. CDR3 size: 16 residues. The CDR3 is CASSQDPISGLYEQYF. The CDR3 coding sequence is TGTGCCAGCAGCCAAGATCCGATTAGCGGACTCTACGAGCAGTACTTC.

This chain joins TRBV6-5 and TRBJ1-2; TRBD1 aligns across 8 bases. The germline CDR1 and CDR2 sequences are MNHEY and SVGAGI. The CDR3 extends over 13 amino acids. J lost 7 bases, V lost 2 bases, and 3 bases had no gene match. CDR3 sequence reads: CASSYETGVGYTF. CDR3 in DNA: TGTGCCAGCAGTTACGAGACAGGGGTTGGCTACACCTTC.

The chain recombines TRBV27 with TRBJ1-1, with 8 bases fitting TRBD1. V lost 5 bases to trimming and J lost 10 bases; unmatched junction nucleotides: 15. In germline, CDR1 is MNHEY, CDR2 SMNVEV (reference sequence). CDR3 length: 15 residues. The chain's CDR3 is CASSNRPTGVDLAFF. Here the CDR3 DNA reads TGTGCCAGCAGTAACCGCCCGACAGGGGTGGATCTAGCTTTCTTT.

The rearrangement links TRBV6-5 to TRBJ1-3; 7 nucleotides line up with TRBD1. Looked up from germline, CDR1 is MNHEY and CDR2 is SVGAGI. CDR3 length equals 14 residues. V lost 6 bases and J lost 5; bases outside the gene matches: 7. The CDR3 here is CASSSGQSRNTIYF. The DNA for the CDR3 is TGTGCCAGCAGCTCGGGACAGTCTAGAAACACCATATATTTT.

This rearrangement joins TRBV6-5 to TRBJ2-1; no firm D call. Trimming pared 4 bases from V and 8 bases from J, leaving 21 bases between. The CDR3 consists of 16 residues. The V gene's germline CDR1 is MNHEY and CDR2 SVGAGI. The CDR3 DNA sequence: TGTGCCAGCAGTTCCCCGGGTAGTCCATCTGGAGATGAGCAGTTCTTC. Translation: CASSSPGSPSGDEQFF.

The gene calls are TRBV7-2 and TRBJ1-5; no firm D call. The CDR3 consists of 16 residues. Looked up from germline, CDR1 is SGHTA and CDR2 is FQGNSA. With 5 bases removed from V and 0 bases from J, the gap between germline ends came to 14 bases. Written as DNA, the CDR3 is TGTGCCAGCAGCCTGGTGGGCCGCTATAGCAATCAGCCCCAGCATTTT. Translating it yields CASSLVGRYSNQPQHF.

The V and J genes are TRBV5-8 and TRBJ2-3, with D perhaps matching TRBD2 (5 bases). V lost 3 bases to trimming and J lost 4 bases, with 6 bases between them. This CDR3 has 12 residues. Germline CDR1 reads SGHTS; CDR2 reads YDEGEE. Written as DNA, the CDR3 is TGTGCCAGCAGCTCGGAGGCAGATACGCAGTATTTT. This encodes CASSSEADTQYF.

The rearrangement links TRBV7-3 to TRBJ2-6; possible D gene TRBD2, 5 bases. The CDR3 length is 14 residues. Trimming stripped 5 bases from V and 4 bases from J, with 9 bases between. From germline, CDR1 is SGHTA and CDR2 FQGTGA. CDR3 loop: CASSPSGGANVLTF. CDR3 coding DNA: TGTGCCAGCAGCCCAAGCGGAGGGGCCAACGTCCTGACTTTC.

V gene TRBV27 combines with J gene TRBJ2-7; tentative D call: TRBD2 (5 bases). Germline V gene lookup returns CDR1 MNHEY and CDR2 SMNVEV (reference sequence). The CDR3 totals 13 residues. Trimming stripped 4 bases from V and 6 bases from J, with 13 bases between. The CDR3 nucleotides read TGTGCCAGCAGTTACGGGGTGGGGTTCGAGCAGTACTTC. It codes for CASSYGVGFEQYF.

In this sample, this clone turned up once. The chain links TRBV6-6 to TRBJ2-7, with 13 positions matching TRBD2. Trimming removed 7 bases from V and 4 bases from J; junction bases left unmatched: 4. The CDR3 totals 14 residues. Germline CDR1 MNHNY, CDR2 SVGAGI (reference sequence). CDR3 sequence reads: CASTRTSGSYEQYF. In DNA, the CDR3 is TGTGCCAGCACCCGGACTAGCGGGAGTTACGAGCAGTACTTC.

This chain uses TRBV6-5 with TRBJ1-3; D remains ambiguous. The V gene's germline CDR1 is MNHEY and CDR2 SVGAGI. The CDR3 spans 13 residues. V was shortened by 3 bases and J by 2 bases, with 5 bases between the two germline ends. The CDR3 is CASSYGPGNTIYF. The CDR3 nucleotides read TGTGCCAGCAGTTATGGCCCTGGAAACACCATATATTTT.

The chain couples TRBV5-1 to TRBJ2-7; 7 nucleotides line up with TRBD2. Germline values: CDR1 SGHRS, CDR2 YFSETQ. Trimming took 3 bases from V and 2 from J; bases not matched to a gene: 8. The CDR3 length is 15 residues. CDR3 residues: CASSSRAGEAYEQYF. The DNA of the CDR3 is TGCGCCAGCAGCTCCCGGGCGGGGGAGGCCTACGAGCAGTACTTC.

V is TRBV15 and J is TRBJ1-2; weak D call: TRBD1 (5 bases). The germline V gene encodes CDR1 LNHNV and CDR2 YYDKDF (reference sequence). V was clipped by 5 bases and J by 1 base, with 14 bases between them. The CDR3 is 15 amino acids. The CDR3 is CATSGYQGVNYGYTF. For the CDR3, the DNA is TGTGCCACCAGCGGATACCAAGGGGTTAACTATGGCTACACCTTC.

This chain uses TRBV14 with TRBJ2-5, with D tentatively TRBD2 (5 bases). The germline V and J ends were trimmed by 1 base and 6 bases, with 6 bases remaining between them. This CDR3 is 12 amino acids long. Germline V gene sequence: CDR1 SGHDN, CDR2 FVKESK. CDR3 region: CASSQGLQTQYF. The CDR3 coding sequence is TGTGCCAGCAGCCAAGGACTACAGACCCAGTACTTC.

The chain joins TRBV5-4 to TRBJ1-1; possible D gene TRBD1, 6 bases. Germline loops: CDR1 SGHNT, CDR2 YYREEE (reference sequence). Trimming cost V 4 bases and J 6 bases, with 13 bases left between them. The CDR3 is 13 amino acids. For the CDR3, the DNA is TGTGCCAGCAGCCCGAACAGGGCCCCTGAAGCTTTCTTT. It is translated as CASSPNRAPEAFF.

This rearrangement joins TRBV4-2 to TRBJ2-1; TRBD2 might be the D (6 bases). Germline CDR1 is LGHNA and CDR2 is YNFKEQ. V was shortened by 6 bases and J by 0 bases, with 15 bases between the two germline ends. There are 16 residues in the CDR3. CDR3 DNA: TGTGCCAGCAGAGCCGATGCGGGAAGCTCCTACAATGAGCAGTTCTTC. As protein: CASRADAGSSYNEQFF.

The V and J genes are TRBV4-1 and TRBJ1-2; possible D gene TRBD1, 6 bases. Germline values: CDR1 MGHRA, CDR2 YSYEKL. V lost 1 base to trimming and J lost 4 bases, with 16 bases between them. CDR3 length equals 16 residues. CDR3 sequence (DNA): TGCGCCAGCAGCCAAGGAGGGGGTCTTAATCCCTATGGCTACACCTTC. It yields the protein CASSQGGGLNPYGYTF.

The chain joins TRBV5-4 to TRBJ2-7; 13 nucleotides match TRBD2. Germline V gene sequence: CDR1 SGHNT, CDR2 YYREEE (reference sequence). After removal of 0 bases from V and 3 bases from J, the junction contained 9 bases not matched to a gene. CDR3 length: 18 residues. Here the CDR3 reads CASSLERLGLAGNYEQYF. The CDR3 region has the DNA TGTGCCAGCAGCTTGGAAAGGCTGGGACTAGCGGGAAACTACGAGCAGTACTTC.

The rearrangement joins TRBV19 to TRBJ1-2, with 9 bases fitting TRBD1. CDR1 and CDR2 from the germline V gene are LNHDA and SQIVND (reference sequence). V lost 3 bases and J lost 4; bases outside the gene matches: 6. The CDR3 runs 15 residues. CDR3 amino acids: CASSMSDRGIYGYTF. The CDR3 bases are TGTGCCAGTAGTATGAGTGACAGGGGGATCTATGGCTACACCTTC.

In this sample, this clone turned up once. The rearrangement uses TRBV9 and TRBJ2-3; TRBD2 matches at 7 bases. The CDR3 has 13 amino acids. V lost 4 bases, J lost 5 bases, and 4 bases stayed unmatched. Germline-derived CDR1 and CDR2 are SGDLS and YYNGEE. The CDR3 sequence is CASSPSGGDTQYF. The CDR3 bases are TGTGCCAGCAGCCCATCGGGGGGAGATACGCAGTATTTT.

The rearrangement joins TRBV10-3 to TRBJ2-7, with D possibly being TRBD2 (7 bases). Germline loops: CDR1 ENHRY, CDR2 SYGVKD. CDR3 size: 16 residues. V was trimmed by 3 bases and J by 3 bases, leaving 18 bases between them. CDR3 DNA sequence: TGTGCCATCAGTGAAAACGGGGGAGGGGGGTACTACGAGCAGTACTTC. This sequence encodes CAISENGGGGYYEQYF.

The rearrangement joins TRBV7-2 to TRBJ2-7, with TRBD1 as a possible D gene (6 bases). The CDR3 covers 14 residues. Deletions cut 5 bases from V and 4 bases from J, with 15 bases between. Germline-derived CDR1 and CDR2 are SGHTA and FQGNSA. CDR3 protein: CASSRRTEGYEQYF. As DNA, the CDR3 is TGTGCCAGCAGCCGACGGACAGAGGGTTACGAGCAGTACTTC.

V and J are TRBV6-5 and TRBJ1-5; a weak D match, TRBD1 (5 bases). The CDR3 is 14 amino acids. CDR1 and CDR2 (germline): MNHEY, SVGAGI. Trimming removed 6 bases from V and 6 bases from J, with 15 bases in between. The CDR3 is CASSSWWGAQPQHF. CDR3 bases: TGTGCCAGCAGCTCCTGGTGGGGCGCTCAGCCCCAGCATTTT.

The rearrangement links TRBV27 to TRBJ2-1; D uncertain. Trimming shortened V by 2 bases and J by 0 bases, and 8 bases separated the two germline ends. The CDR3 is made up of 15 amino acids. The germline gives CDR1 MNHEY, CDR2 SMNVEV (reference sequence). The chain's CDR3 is CASSLKSVSYNEQFF. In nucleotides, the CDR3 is TGTGCCAGCAGTTTAAAGAGCGTCTCCTACAATGAGCAGTTCTTC.

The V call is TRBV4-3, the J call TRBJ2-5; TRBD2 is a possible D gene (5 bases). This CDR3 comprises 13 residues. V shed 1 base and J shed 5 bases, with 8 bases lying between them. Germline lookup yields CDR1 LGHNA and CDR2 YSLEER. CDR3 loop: CASSQAPGETQYF. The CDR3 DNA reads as TGCGCCAGCAGCCAAGCTCCGGGGGAGACCCAGTACTTC.